These T cell receptor beta chains were read from a single sample in a study of blood T cell repertoires in COVID-19. Profiling relied on immunoSEQ multiplex PCR, and the TCRdb table lists in-frame clones only, not all of them. The table shows about 240,000 clones, with 80% to 90% occurring only once. The sequenced sample consisted of PBMCs or T cells enriched from blood (not recorded which). These receptors were collected from a woman aged 30 to 39 who had recovered from COVID-19. Each CDR3 is given with its conserved first and last residue. The D gene is left open where the match is weak. Clone size is stated in some rows and not others, as once, few, many or a class when expanded.

clone size	V gene	D gene	J gene	CDR3 DNA	CDR3 protein
once	TRBV19	-	TRBJ1-4	TGTGCCAGTAGTGGACAGCCCTCTAATGAAAAACTGTTTTTT	CASSGQPSNEKLFF
-	TRBV5-1	TRBD1	TRBJ2-1	TGCGCCAGCAGCTTCCGTCCCGGGACAGGGAATGGCAATGCTGAGCAGTTCTTC	CASSFRPGTGNGNAEQFF
-	TRBV2	TRBD2	TRBJ2-2	TGTGCCAGCTCGGGGACTACGAACACCGGGGAGCTGTTTTTT	CASSGTTNTGELFF
-	TRBV10-3	TRBD1	TRBJ1-4	TGTGCCATCAGTGGGACAGGGCCGGGGGAAAAACTGTTTTTT	CAISGTGPGEKLFF
-	TRBV19	TRBD1	TRBJ2-2	TGTGCCAGTAGTATACGACATAGGCCCGGACAGGCACCGAACACCGGGGAGCTGTTTTTT	CASSIRHRPGQAPNTGELFF
-	TRBV10-3	-	TRBJ1-1	TGTGCCATCCTAGGGGGTACCGGACTCGAAGCTTTCTTT	CAILGGTGLEAFF
few	TRBV5-1	TRBD2	TRBJ2-1	TGCGCCAGCAGTCATACAAGCGGGAGACAGGCGGAGCAGTTCTTC	CASSHTSGRQAEQFF
-	TRBV25-1	-	TRBJ1-6	TGTGCCAGCAGTAGAGAGGGGGACACGGGCTTTTCACCCCTCCACTTT	CASSREGDTGFSPLHF
-	TRBV7-8	-	TRBJ1-1	TGTGCCAGCAGCTTAGTCCGACAGGTGAACACTGAAGCTTTCTTT	CASSLVRQVNTEAFF
once	TRBV2	TRBD2	TRBJ2-7	TGTGCCAGCACTAGGGGACTAGTAAACGAGCAGTACTTC	CASTRGLVNEQYF
few	TRBV9	-	TRBJ1-1	TGTGCCAGCAGCGTAAGCAGACATATGAACACTGAAGCTTTCTTT	CASSVSRHMNTEAFF
-	TRBV30	-	TRBJ1-5	TGTGCCTGGAGTATGGACAGCAGCCAGCCCCAGCATTTT	CAWSMDSSQPQHF
-	TRBV28	TRBD1	TRBJ2-1	TGTGCCAGCAGTTCCGGACAGGCGAATTACAATGAGCAGTTCTTC	CASSSGQANYNEQFF
-	TRBV28	TRBD1	TRBJ1-5	TGTGCCAGCAGCGACAGGGGACTTAATCAGCCCCAGCATTTT	CASSDRGLNQPQHF
-	TRBV4-3	TRBD1	TRBJ2-1	TGCGCCAGCAGCCAAGAAGTTGGAGACAGGGGGTCCTACAATGAGCAGTTCTTC	CASSQEVGDRGSYNEQFF
-	TRBV7-8	TRBD1	TRBJ2-1	TGTGCCAGCAGCTTCGGACAGGGTAGCTACAATGAGCAGTTCTTC	CASSFGQGSYNEQFF
-	TRBV19	TRBD2	TRBJ2-7	TGTGCCAGTAGTACTATCCCCCTAGCGGGTGTTCCCTACGAGCAGTACTTC	CASSTIPLAGVPYEQYF
-	TRBV7-2	TRBD1	TRBJ1-2	TGTGCCAGCAGCTTGGACACAGGGGTTCCTGGCTACACCTTC	CASSLDTGVPGYTF
-	TRBV5-5	-	TRBJ2-7	TGTGCCAGCAGCCTTTTGAGGGCACTCTCCTACGAGCAGTACTTC	CASSLLRALSYEQYF
-	TRBV4-2	-	TRBJ1-5	TGTGCCAGCAGCCAAGATGGGCAGAGCAATCAGCCCCAGCATTTT	CASSQDGQSNQPQHF
-	TRBV28	TRBD2	TRBJ2-7	TGTGCCAGCAGTCCGCTAAGAGGCGGGAGGACCTCCTACGAGCAGTACTTC	CASSPLRGGRTSYEQYF
-	TRBV10-2	TRBD1	TRBJ1-5	TGCGCCAGCAGCCAGGGACAGAATAGCAATCAGCCCCAGCATTTT	CASSQGQNSNQPQHF
-	TRBV7-6	TRBD2	TRBJ2-7	TGTGCCAGCAGCTTACTAGCGGGAGGGACCTCCTACGAGCAGTACTTC	CASSLLAGGTSYEQYF
once	TRBV18	-	TRBJ1-2	TGTGCCAGCTCACCGGGCCAGGGGCAGAGCGGCTACACCTTC	CASSPGQGQSGYTF
-	TRBV10-3	TRBD1	TRBJ2-1	TGTGCCATCAGTAGCCCTGACCGGGACAGGCGCAATGAGCAGTTCTTC	CAISSPDRDRRNEQFF